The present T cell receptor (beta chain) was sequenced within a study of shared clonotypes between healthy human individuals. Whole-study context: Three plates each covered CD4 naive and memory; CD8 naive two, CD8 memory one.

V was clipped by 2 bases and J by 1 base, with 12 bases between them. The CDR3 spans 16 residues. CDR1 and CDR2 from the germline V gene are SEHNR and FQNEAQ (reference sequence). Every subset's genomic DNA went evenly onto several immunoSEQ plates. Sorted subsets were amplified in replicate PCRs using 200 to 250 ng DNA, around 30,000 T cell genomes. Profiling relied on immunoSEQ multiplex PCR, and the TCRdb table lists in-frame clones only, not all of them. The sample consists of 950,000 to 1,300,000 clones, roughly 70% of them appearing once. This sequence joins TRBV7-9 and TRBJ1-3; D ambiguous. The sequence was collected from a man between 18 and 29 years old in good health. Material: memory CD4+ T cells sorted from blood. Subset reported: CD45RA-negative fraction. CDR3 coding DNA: TGTGCCAGCAGCTTATCTATCGGAGGTTCTGGAAACACCATATATTTT. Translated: CASSLSIGGSGNTIYF.